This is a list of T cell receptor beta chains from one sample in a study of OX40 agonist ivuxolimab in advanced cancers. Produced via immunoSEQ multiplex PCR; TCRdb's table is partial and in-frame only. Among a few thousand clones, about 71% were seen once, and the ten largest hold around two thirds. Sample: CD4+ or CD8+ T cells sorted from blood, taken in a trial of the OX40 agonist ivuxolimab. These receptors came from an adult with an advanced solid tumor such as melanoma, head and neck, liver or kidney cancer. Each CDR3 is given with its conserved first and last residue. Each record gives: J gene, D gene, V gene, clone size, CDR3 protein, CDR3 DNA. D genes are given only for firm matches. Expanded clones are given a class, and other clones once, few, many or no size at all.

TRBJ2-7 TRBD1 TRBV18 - CASSPGQGAYEQYF TGTGCCAGCTCACCGGGACAGGGTGCCTACGAGCAGTACTTC
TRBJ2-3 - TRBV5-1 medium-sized CASGLSVDVADTQYF TGCGCCAGCGGCCTGAGCGTGGATGTGGCAGATACGCAGTATTTT
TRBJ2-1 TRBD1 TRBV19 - CASTGTGVGYEQFF TGTGCCAGTACTGGGACAGGGGTGGGCTATGAGCAGTTCTTC
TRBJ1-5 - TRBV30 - CAWSVGAGERQPQHF TGTGCCTGGAGTGTGGGGGCAGGGGAACGTCAGCCCCAGCATTTT
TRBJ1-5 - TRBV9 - CASSPHDRSDGQHF TGTGCCAGCAGTCCTCACGACAGGTCGGATGGCCAGCATTTT
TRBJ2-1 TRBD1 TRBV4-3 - CASSQGTGSYNEQFF TGCGCCAGCAGCCAAGGGACAGGATCCTACAATGAGCAGTTCTTC
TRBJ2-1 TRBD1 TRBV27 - CASRLTGGTSYNEQFF TGTGCCAGCAGACTTACAGGGGGCACATCCTACAATGAGCAGTTCTTC
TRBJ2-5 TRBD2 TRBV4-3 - CASSPKYSGRETQYF TGCGCCAGCAGCCCAAAATATAGCGGGAGGGAGACCCAGTACTTC
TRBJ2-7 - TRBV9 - CASSTGGSYEQYF TGTGCCAGCAGCACCGGGGGCTCCTACGAGCAGTACTTC
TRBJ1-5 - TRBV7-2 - CASSPSGVYNQPQHF TGTGCCAGCAGCCCGTCCGGGGTCTACAATCAGCCCCAGCATTTT
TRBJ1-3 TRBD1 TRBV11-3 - CASSFGDRGIPNSGNTIYF TGTGCCAGCAGCTTCGGGGACAGGGGAATCCCGAACTCTGGAAACACCATATATTTT
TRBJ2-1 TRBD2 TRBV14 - CASSQSLRLAGAGYNEQFF TGTGCCAGCAGCCAATCCTTACGTCTGGCGGGAGCAGGCTACAATGAGCAGTTCTTC
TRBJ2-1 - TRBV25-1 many CASSEIVSSEQFF TGTGCCAGCAGTGAAATAGTCTCAAGTGAGCAGTTCTTC
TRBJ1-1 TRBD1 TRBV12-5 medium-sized CASARQGPNTEAFF TGTGCTAGTGCCCGACAGGGCCCGAACACTGAAGCTTTCTTT
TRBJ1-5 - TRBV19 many CASSLGPGEYQPQHF TGTGCCAGTAGTCTGGGACCGGGGGAATATCAGCCCCAGCATTTT
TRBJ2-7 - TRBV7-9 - CASRRYEQYF TGTGCCAGCAGACGCTACGAGCAGTACTTC
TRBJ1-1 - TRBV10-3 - CAISEAQTNTEAFF TGTGCCATCAGTGAGGCACAGACGAACACTGAAGCTTTCTTT
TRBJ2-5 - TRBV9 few CASSAPLQETQYF TGTGCCAGCAGCGCCCCGCTACAAGAGACCCAGTACTTC
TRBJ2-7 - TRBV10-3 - CAISESRQYEQYF TGTGCCATCAGTGAGTCGAGACAGTACGAGCAGTACTTC
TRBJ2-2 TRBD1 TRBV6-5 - CASRVGQGFTGELFF TGTGCCAGCAGAGTGGGACAGGGGTTTACCGGGGAGCTGTTTTTT
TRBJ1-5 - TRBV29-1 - CSASIPGADQPQHF TGCAGCGCTTCGATCCCTGGGGCCGATCAGCCCCAGCATTTT
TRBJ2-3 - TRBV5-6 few CASSLGSDTQYF TGTGCCAGCAGCTTGGGGTCAGATACGCAGTATTTT
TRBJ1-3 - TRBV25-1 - CASSDLLPQGKSGNTIYF TGTGCCAGCAGTGACCTTCTCCCACAGGGTAAATCTGGAAACACCATATATTTT
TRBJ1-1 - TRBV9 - CASSPRVGSEAFF TGTGCCAGCAGCCCTAGGGTAGGGTCTGAAGCTTTCTTT
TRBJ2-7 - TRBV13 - CASTLQQGAPYEQYF TGTGCCAGCACCCTCCAACAGGGTGCCCCCTACGAGCAGTACTTC
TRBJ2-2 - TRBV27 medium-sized CASSTLPGAGGELFF TGTGCCAGCAGCACCCTGCCAGGGGCGGGCGGGGAGCTGTTTTTT
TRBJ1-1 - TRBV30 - CAWVGDKPEAFF TGTGCCTGGGTCGGGGATAAACCTGAAGCTTTCTTT
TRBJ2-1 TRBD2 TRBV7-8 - CASSPGGSEQFF TGTGCCAGCAGCCCCGGGGGGAGTGAGCAGTTCTTC
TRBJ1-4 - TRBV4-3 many CASSQAIDRDLFF TGCGCCAGCAGCCAAGCCATTGACCGGGACCTGTTTTTT
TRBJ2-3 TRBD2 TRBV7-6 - CASSLATRTSGRGTDTQYF TGTGCCAGCAGCTTAGCCACCCGGACTAGCGGGAGAGGCACAGATACGCAGTATTTT
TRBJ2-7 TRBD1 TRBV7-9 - CASSSTGGRVEQYF TGTGCCAGCAGCTCTACAGGGGGCCGAGTCGAGCAGTACTTC
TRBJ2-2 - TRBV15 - CATSRDSPTAGELFF TGTGCCACCAGCAGAGATTCTCCGACAGCCGGGGAGCTGTTTTTT
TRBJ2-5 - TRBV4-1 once CASSQPGPQETQYF TGCGCCAGCAGCCAACCAGGCCCACAAGAGACCCAGTACTTC
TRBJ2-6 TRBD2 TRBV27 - CASSLSYRWASGGSSGANVLTF TGTGCCAGCAGTTTATCCTATCGCTGGGCTAGCGGGGGGTCCTCTGGGGCCAACGTCCTGACTTTC
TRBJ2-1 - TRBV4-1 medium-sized CASSHGGIEQFF TGCGCCAGCAGCCATGGAGGAATTGAGCAGTTCTTC
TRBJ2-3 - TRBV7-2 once CASSLVSTDTQYF TGTGCCAGCAGCTTAGTCAGCACAGATACGCAGTATTTT
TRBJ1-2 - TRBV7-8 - CASSRGAGDYGYTF TGTGCCAGCAGCCGAGGGGCAGGTGACTATGGCTACACCTTC
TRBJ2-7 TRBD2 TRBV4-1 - CASSHEELAGTYEQYF TGCGCCAGCAGCCATGAAGAACTAGCGGGAACCTACGAGCAGTACTTC
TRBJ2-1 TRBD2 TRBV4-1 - CASSHPGTSGEGSYNEQFF TGCGCCAGCAGCCATCCCGGGACTAGCGGGGAGGGCTCCTACAATGAGCAGTTCTTC
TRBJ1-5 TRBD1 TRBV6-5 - CASTKGTDSNQPQHF TGTGCCAGCACTAAAGGGACAGATAGCAATCAGCCCCAGCATTTT
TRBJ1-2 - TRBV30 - CAWSVGVPNYGYTF TGTGCCTGGAGTGTTGGAGTACCTAACTATGGCTACACCTTC
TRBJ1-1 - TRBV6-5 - CASSPGTEAFF TGTGCCAGCAGTCCGGGGACTGAAGCTTTCTTT
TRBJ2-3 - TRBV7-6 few CASSLAGRSTDTQYF TGTGCCAGCAGCTTAGCGGGACGGAGCACAGATACGCAGTATTTT
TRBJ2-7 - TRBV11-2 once CASSLGLNEQYF TGTGCCAGCAGCTTAGGGTTAAACGAGCAGTACTTC
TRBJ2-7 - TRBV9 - CASSGPSYEQYF TGTGCCAGCAGCGGACCTTCCTACGAGCAGTACTTC
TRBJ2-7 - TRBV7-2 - CASTPLRDTYYEQYF TGCGCCAGCACCCCTCTACGAGACACCTACTACGAGCAGTACTTC
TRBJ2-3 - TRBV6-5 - CASSYNNPPDTQYF TGTGCCAGCAGTTACAACAACCCCCCAGATACGCAGTATTTT
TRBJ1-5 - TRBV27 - CASSLGQEPGPQHF TGTGCCAGCAGCCTGGGACAAGAGCCAGGGCCCCAGCATTTT
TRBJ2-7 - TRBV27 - CASSLLGTAYEQYF TGTGCCAGCAGTTTATTGGGGACTGCCTACGAGCAGTACTTC
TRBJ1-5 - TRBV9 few CASSVDGGLNQPQHF TGTGCCAGCAGCGTAGATGGGGGACTCAATCAGCCCCAGCATTTT
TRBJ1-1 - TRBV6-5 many CASSYLGGLEAFF TGTGCCAGCAGTTACTTGGGAGGGCTTGAAGCTTTCTTT
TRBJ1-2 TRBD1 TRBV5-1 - CASSLKTGDYGYTF TGCGCCAGCAGCTTAAAGACAGGGGACTATGGCTACACCTTC
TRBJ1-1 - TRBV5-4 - CASSTGRGAFF TGTGCCAGCAGCACAGGGCGGGGAGCTTTCTTT
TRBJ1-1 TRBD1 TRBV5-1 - CASTSGTGHTEAFF TGCGCCAGCACCTCCGGGACAGGGCATACTGAAGCTTTCTTT
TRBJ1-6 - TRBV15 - CATRRDVYSPLHF TGTGCCACCAGGAGGGATGTTTATTCACCCCTCCACTTT